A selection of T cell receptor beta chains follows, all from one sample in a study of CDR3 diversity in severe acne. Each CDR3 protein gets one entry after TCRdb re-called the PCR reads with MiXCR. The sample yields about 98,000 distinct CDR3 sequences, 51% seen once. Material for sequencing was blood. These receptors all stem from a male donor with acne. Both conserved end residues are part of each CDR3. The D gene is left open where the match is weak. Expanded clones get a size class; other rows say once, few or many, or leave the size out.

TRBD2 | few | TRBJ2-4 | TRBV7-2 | TGTGCCAGCAGCCAAGCGGGGACCAGGAACATTCAGTACTTC | CASSQAGTRNIQYF
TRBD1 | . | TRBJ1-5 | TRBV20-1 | TGCAGTGCTAGGGCAGGGGGCGCGGTCGGTCAGCCCCAGCATTTT | CSARAGGAVGQPQHF
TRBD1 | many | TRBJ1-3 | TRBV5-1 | TGCGCCAGCAGCTTGGCCAGGGGGAAAACTGGAAACACCATATATTTT | CASSLARGKTGNTIYF
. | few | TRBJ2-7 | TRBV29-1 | TGCAGCGCATCCCAACCGGACCATCATTTTTCGGAGCAGTACTTC | CSASQPDHHFSEQYF
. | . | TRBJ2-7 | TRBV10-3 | TGTGCCATCAGCGGGACGGGAGCGCTTTACGAGCAGTACTTC | CAISGTGALYEQYF
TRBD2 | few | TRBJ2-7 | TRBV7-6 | TGTGCCAGCAGCACCGGACTAGCGGCAGGGGGGTCCTACGAGCAGTACTTC | CASSTGLAAGGSYEQYF
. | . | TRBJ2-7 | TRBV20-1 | TGCAGTGCTACCGGAGATGGGGACGAGCAGTACTTC | CSATGDGDEQYF
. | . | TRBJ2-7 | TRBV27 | TGTGCCACCCGGGTAGGGGACGAGCAGTACTTC | CATRVGDEQYF
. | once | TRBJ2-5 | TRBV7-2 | TGTGCCAGCAGCTTAGTCATTGAGGGCCAAGAGACCCAGTACTTC | CASSLVIEGQETQYF
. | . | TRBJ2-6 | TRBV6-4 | TGTGCCAGTAAGTTTAGAGCAGGAACAGGAGGGGCCAACGTCCTGACTTTC | CASKFRAGTGGANVLTF
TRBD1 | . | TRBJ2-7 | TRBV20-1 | TGCAGTGCTAGATTACCCGGGACAGTCTACGAGCAGTACTTC | CSARLPGTVYEQYF
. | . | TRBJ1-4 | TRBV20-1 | TGCAGTGCTAGAGATCGACCTCGAGAAAAACTGTTTTTT | CSARDRPREKLFF
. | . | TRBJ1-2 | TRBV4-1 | TGCGCCAGCAGCCAAATACAAGAGGATGGCTACACCTTC | CASSQIQEDGYTF
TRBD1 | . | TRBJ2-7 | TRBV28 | TGTGCCAGCAGTTTCCCGGGACAGACCTACGAGCAGTACTTC | CASSFPGQTYEQYF
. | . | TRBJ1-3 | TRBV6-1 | TGTGCCAGCACCGAACTATCCTCTGGAAACACCATATATTTT | CASTELSSGNTIYF
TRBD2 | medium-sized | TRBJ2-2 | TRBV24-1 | TGTGCCACCAGTGATTGGACTAGCGGGAGTATAGGGGAGCTGTTTTTT | CATSDWTSGSIGELFF
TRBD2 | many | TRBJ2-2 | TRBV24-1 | TGTGCCACCAGTGCCCGGGACTACCACAGGCCACGCACCGGGGAGCTGTTTTTT | CATSARDYHRPRTGELFF
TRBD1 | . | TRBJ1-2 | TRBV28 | TGTGCCAGCAGCTCGGGACAGTATGGCTACACCTTC | CASSSGQYGYTF
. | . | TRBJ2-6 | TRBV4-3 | TGCGCCAGCAGCCAACGCAGCGGGGCCAACGTCCTGACTTTC | CASSQRSGANVLTF
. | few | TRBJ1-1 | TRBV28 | TGTGCCAGCAGTAGTTTCTCAACAGCCGAGGCTAATCGAAGGACTGAAGCTTTCTTT | CASSSFSTAEANRRTEAFF
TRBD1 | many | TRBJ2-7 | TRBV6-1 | TGTGCCAGCAGTGAAATTGGACAGGGGTTCGAGCAGTACTTC | CASSEIGQGFEQYF
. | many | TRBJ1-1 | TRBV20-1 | TGCAGTGCCCTTAGGGGAGGTACTGAAGCTTTCTTT | CSALRGGTEAFF
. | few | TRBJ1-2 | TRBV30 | TGTGCCTGGAGTGTAACACCCAGCTATGGCTACACCTTC | CAWSVTPSYGYTF
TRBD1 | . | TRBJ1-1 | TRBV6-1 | TGTGCCAGCAGTGAAATGGCAGGGGGTTTCACTGAAGCTTTCTTT | CASSEMAGGFTEAFF
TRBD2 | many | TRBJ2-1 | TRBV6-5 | TGTGCCAGCAGTTACGGGGGGAGCGGGGCCTCGGGGGATGAGCAGTTCTTC | CASSYGGSGASGDEQFF
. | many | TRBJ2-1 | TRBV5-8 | TGTGCCAGCAGCCTCCGCCAGTCGGATGAGCAGTTCTTC | CASSLRQSDEQFF